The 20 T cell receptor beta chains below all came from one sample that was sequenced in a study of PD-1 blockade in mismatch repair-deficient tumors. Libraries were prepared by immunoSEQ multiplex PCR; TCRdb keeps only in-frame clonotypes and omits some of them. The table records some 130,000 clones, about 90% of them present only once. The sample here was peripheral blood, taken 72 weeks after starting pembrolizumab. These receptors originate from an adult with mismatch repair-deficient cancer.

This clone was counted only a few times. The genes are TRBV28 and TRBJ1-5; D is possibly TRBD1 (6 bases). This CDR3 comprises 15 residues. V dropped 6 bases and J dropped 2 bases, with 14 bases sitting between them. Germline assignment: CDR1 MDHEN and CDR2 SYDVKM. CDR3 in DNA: TGTGCCAGCAGCTTAACAGGGTACGGCAATCAGCCCCAGCATTTT. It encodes CASSLTGYGNQPQHF. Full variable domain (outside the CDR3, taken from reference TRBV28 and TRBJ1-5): DVKVTQSSRYLVKRTGEKVFLECVQDMDHENMFWYRQDPGLGLRLIYFSYDVKMKEKGDIPEGYSVSREKKERFSLILESASTNQTSMYLCASSLTGYGNQPQHFGDGTRLSIL.

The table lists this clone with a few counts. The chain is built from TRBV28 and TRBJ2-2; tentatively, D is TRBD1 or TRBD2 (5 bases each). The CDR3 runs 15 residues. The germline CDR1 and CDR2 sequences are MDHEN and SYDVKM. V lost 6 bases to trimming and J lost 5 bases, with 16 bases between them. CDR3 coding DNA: TGTGCCAGCAGAAGCGGCAGGGTAGAGACCGGGGAGCTGTTTTTT. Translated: CASRSGRVETGELFF.

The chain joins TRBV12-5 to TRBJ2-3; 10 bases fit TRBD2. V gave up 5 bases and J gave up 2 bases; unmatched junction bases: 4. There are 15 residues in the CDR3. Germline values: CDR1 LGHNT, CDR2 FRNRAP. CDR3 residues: CASGPGTSATDTQYF. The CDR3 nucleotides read TGTGCTAGTGGTCCCGGGACTAGCGCCACAGATACGCAGTATTTT. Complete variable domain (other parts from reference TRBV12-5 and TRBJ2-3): DARVTQTPRHKVTEMGQEVTMRCQPILGHNTVFWYRQTMMQGLELLAYFRNRAPLDDSGMPKDRFSAEMPDATLATLKIQPSEPRDSAVYFCASGPGTSATDTQYFGPGTRLTVL.

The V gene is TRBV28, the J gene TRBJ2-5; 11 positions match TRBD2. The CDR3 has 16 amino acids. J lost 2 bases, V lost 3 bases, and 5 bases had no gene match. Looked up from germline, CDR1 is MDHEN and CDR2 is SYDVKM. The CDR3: CASSLRLAGIQETQYF. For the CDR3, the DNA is TGTGCCAGCAGTTTGCGACTAGCGGGGATACAAGAGACCCAGTACTTC.

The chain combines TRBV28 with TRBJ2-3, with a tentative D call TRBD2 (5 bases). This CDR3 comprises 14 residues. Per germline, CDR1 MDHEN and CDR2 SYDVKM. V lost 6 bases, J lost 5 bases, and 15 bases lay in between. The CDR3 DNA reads TGTGCCAGCAGCCCCACCGGACTTGTAGATACGCAGTATTTT. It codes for CASSPTGLVDTQYF. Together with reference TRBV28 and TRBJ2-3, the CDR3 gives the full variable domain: DVKVTQSSRYLVKRTGEKVFLECVQDMDHENMFWYRQDPGLGLRLIYFSYDVKMKEKGDIPEGYSVSREKKERFSLILESASTNQTSMYLCASSPTGLVDTQYFGPGTRLTVL.

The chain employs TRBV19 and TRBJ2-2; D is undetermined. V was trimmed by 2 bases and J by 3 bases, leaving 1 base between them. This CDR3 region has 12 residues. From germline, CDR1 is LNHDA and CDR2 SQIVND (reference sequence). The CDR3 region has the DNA TGTGCCAGTAGTATACACACCGGGGAGCTGTTTTTT. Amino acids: CASSIHTGELFF.

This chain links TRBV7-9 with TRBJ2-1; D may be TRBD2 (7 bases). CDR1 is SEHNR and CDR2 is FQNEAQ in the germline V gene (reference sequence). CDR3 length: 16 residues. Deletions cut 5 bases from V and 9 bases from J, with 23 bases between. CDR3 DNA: TGTGCCAGCAGCCCCGGGACATTACGGCGGGAGCTTGAGCAGTTCTTC. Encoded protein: CASSPGTLRRELEQFF.

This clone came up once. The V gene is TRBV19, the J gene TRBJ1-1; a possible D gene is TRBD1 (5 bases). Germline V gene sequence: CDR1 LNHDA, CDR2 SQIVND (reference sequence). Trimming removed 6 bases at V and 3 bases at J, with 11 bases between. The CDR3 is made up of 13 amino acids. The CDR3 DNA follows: TGTGCCAGTAGGTCCACAGGAGACACTGAAGCTTTCTTT. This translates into CASRSTGDTEAFF.

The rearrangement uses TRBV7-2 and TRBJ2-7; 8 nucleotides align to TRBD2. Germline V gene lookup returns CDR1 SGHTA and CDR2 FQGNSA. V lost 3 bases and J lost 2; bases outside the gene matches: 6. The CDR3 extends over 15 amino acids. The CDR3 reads CASSFSGTRAYEQYF. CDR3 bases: TGTGCCAGCAGCTTTTCCGGGACTAGGGCCTACGAGCAGTACTTC.

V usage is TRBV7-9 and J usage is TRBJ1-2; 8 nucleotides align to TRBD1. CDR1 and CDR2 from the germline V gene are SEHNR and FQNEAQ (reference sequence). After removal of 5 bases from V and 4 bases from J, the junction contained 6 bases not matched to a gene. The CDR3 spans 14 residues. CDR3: CASSRQGRVYGYTF. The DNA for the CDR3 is TGTGCCAGCAGCAGACAGGGGCGCGTCTATGGCTACACCTTC.

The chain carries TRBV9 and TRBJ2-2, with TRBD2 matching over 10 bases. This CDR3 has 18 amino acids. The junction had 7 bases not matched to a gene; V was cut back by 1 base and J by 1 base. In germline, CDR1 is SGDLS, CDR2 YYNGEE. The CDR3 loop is CASSVSGGAGRNTGELFF. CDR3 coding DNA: TGTGCCAGCAGCGTAAGCGGGGGGGCTGGGCGGAACACCGGGGAGCTGTTTTTT.

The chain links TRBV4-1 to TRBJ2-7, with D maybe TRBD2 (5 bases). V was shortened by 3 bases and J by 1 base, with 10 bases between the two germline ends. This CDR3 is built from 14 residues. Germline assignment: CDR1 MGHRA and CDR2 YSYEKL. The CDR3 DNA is TGCGCCAGCAGCCAGAGGACGGGGTCCTACGAGCAGTACTTC. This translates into CASSQRTGSYEQYF.

CDR3 in amino acids: CASRRSGRGGDTQYF. CDR3 in DNA: TGTGCCAGCAGGCGAAGCGGGAGGGGAGGAGATACGCAGTATTTT. This chain uses TRBV6-5 with TRBJ2-3; 10 nucleotides line up with TRBD2. Losses at the gene ends were 6 bases for V and 5 bases for J; bases not matched to a gene: 8. The CDR3 is 15 amino acids. Looked up from germline, CDR1 is MNHEY and CDR2 is SVGAGI.

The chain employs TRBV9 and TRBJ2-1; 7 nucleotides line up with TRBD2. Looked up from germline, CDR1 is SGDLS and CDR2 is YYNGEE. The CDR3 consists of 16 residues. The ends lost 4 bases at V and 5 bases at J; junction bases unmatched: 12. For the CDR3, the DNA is TGTGCCAGCAGCTCCCCCGGTGGCGGGGGACACAATGAGCAGTTCTTC. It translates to CASSSPGGGGHNEQFF.

CDR3 coding DNA: TGTGCCAGCAGCTTAGTCCCCCGGGAGTACCAAGAGACCCAGTACTTC. This translates into CASSLVPREYQETQYF. This chain uses TRBV4-2 with TRBJ2-5, with a weak D call TRBD2 (6 bases). Germline assignment: CDR1 LGHNA and CDR2 YNFKEQ. Trimming took 5 bases from V and 0 from J, leaving 16 bases between them. The length of the CDR3 is 16 residues.

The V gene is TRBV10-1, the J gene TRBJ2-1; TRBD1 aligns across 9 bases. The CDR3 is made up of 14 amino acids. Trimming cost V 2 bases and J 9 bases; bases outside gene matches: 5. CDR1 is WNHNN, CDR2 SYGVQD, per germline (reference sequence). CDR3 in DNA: TGCGCCAGCAGTGAGGGGACAGGGATGGGTGAGCAGTTCTTC. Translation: CASSEGTGMGEQFF.

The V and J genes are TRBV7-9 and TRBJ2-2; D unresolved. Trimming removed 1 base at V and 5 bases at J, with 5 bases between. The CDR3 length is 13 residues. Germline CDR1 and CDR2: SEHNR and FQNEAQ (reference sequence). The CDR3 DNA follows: TGTGCCAGCAGCTTAGATTTGACCGGGGAGCTGTTTTTT. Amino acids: CASSLDLTGELFF.

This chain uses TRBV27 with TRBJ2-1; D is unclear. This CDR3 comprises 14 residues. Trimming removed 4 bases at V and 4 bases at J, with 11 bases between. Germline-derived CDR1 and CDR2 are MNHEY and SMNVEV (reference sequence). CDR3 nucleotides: TGTGCCAGCAGTTCAACCTTCTATTACAATGAGCAGTTCTTC. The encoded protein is CASSSTFYYNEQFF.

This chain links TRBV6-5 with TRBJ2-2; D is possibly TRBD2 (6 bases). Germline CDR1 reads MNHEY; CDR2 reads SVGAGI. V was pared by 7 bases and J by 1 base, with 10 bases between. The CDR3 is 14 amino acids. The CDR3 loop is CASKLAGNTGELFF. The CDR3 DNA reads TGTGCCAGCAAACTAGCAGGGAACACCGGGGAGCTGTTTTTT.

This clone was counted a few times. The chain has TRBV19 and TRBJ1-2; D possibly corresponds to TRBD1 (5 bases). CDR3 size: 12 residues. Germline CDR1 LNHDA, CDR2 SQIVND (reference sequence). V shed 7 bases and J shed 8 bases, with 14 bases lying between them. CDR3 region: CASNAGPVGYTF. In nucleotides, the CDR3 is TGTGCCAGTAATGCGGGACCTGTCGGCTACACCTTC. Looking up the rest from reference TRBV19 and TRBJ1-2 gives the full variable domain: DGGITQSPKYLFRKEGQNVTLSCEQNLNHDAMYWYRQDPGQGLRLIYYSQIVNDFQKGDIAEGYSVSREKKESFPLTVTSAQKNPTAFYLCASNAGPVGYTFGSGTRLTVV.